The 24 T cell receptor beta chains below were found in one sample sequenced in a study of blood T cell repertoires in COVID-19. TCRdb keeps only in-frame clones here, not all; method: immunoSEQ multiplex PCR. The data contain about 47,000 clones, roughly 80% of them singletons. Source material: peripheral blood. The source of these receptors is a human donor with acute or convalescent COVID-19. The donor label of this sample is uncertain.

This rearrangement joins TRBV9 to TRBJ1-2; D might be TRBD1 (6 bases). The CDR3 loop spans 14 amino acids. V lost 0 bases and J 4 bases, leaving 10 bases between the germline ends. Germline CDR1 and CDR2: SGDLS and YYNGEE. The CDR3 region is CASSVGAGAYGYTF. As DNA, the CDR3 is TGTGCCAGCAGCGTAGGCGCAGGGGCCTATGGCTACACCTTC.

The gene calls are TRBV21-1 and TRBJ2-3; the D segment call TRBD2 is taken from the table without a DNA check. TRBV21-1 is listed as a pseudogene. This CDR3 contains 14 residues. The CDR3 loop is CASSTSGRTDTQYF. As DNA, the CDR3 is TGTGCCAGCAGCACTAGCGGGAGGACAGATACGCAGTATTTT.

V is TRBV4-2 and J is TRBJ1-2; 9 bases fit TRBD1. V was pared by 0 bases and J by 4 bases, with 3 bases of the junction left unmatched. The CDR3 extends over 15 amino acids. Germline CDR1 and CDR2: LGHNA and YNFKEQ. CDR3 in DNA: TGTGCCAGCAGCCAAGATCCGGGACAGGGCTATGGCTACACCTTC. Translated: CASSQDPGQGYGYTF.

This chain uses TRBV28 with TRBJ1-2; 8 bases fit TRBD1. The CDR3 runs to 15 residues. Germline loops: CDR1 MDHEN, CDR2 SYDVKM. The V segment lost 6 bases and the J segment 3 bases; nucleotides outside the gene matches: 9. The CDR3 nucleotides are TGTGCCAGCAGCTTCCCGGGACAGGCTTACTATGGCTACACCTTC. Protein product: CASSFPGQAYYGYTF.

Note on this clone: An end of the junction does not agree with germline; a read error may underlie this. The chain joins TRBV20-1 to TRBJ1-2; 7 bases match TRBD1. Germline V gene lookup returns CDR1 DFQATT and CDR2 SNEGSKA (reference sequence). This CDR3 comprises 8 residues. The CDR3 here is CSAPGTAF. Here the CDR3 DNA reads TGCAGTGCCCCCGGGACAGCCTTC.

The genes are TRBV28 and TRBJ1-5; a weak D match, TRBD1 (5 bases). Trimming stripped 4 bases from V and 0 bases from J, with 13 bases between. The CDR3 is made up of 16 amino acids. Germline loops: CDR1 MDHEN, CDR2 SYDVKM. CDR3 coding DNA: TGTGCCAGCAGTTCGGGGGGGATTAATAGCAATCAGCCCCAGCATTTT. It codes for CASSSGGINSNQPQHF.

The chain uses TRBV20-1 and TRBJ1-4; unclear D gene. Looked up from germline, CDR1 is DFQATT and CDR2 is SNEGSKA (reference sequence). V was shortened by 5 bases and J by 4 bases, with 5 bases between the two germline ends. The CDR3 spans 11 residues. The CDR3 DNA reads TGCAGTGCTCTAAATAATGAAAAACTGTTTTTT. This encodes CSALNNEKLFF.

This clone was detected only a few times. The genes are TRBV6-7 and TRBJ2-2, with D hard to call. TRBV6-7 belongs to the ORF category, with a function that is uncertain. The CDR3 sequence is 15 residues long. The ends were cut back, 2 bases at V and 4 bases at J, with 11 bases in the middle. CDR3 region: CASSYPHSITGELFF. CDR3 sequence (DNA): TGTGCCAGCAGTTACCCCCACAGTATCACCGGGGAGCTGTTTTTT.

J is TRBJ2-1 and V is TRBV4-3; possible D gene TRBD1, 6 bases. Germline values: CDR1 LGHNA, CDR2 YSLEER. Trimming pared 4 bases from V and 4 bases from J, leaving 14 bases between. CDR3 size: 15 residues. The CDR3, as DNA: TGCGCCAGCAGCCTGGCGACAGGTGGATACAATGAGCAGTTCTTC. As protein: CASSLATGGYNEQFF.

The V and J genes are TRBV7-9 and TRBJ2-3; 8 bases agree with TRBD2. This CDR3 region has 17 residues. Germline values: CDR1 SEHNR, CDR2 FQNEAQ (reference sequence). Trimming took 4 bases from V and 2 from J; bases not matched to a gene: 11. The CDR3 DNA follows: TGTGCCAGCAGCTCTTGGGCCGGCGGGGGGATCACAGATACGCAGTATTTT. Protein sequence: CASSSWAGGGITDTQYF.

This clone was seen a handful of times. Other nucleotide sequences from this sample produce the same CDR3. This chain uses TRBV3-1 (or the pseudogene TRBV3-2) with TRBJ2-1; 7 bases line up with TRBD2. CDR3 size: 15 residues. J was trimmed by 4 bases and V by 1 base; bases with no gene match: 4. Germline CDR1 reads LGHDT; CDR2 reads YNNKEL (reference sequence). The CDR3 reads CASSQAGGSYNEQFF. CDR3 sequence (DNA): TGTGCCAGCAGCCAAGCGGGGGGTTCATACAATGAGCAGTTCTTC.

This sequence joins TRBV9 and TRBJ2-5; TRBD1 agrees at 8 bases. This CDR3 comprises 13 residues. In germline, CDR1 is SGDLS, CDR2 YYNGEE. V lost 4 bases to trimming and J lost 5 bases; unmatched junction nucleotides: 4. The CDR3 is CASSTRQGETQYF. The CDR3 DNA follows: TGTGCCAGCAGCACCCGACAGGGGGAGACCCAGTACTTC.

This clone has a handful of counts. The V and J genes are TRBV4-2 and TRBJ2-7; 8 bases fit TRBD2. Germline CDR1 reads LGHNA; CDR2 reads YNFKEQ. V lost 4 bases and J lost 3; bases outside the gene matches: 8. CDR3 length equals 15 residues. The CDR3 DNA reads TGTGCCAGCAGCCCCTCGGCGGGGGGTCGCTACGAGCAGTACTTC. It yields the protein CASSPSAGGRYEQYF.

This rearrangement joins TRBV19 to TRBJ1-1, with 11 bases that match TRBD1. The CDR3 is 16 amino acids. From germline, CDR1 is LNHDA and CDR2 SQIVND (reference sequence). J was trimmed by 4 bases and V by 10 bases; bases with no gene match: 14. CDR3 sequence reads: CAIASAPGTGGTEAFF. The CDR3 DNA reads TGTGCCATTGCAAGCGCCCCCGGGACAGGGGGCACTGAAGCTTTCTTT.

The rearrangement uses TRBV7-9 and TRBJ2-5; D is possibly TRBD1 (5 bases). The CDR3 runs 14 residues. V dropped 5 bases and J dropped 1 base, with 11 bases sitting between them. Germline V gene lookup returns CDR1 SEHNR and CDR2 FQNEAQ (reference sequence). CDR3 residues: CASSHLTAQETQYF. CDR3 DNA sequence: TGTGCCAGCAGCCACCTGACAGCCCAAGAGACCCAGTACTTC.

This clone showed up just a few times. The chain employs TRBV30 and TRBJ1-4, with D tentatively TRBD1 (6 bases). Per the germline V gene, CDR1 is GTSNPN and CDR2 is SVGIG (reference sequence). The CDR3 has 15 amino acids. V lost 3 bases and J lost 6, with 17 bases in between. CDR3 sequence: CAWSPGGALDEKLFF. CDR3 sequence (DNA): TGTGCCTGGAGCCCTGGGGGGGCTCTTGATGAAAAACTGTTTTTT. Variable domain in full (rest from reference TRBV30 and TRBJ1-4): SQTIHQWPATLVQPVGSPLSLECTVEGTSNPNLYWYRQAAGRGLQLLFYSVGIGQISSEVPQNLSASRPQDRQFILSSKKLLLSDSGFYLCAWSPGGALDEKLFFGSGTQLSVL.

This clone was found many times. The chain links TRBV24-1 to TRBJ2-1, with 12 positions matching TRBD2. In germline, CDR1 is KGHDR, CDR2 SFDVKD. The J segment lost 4 bases and the V segment lost 4 bases, leaving 4 bases of the junction unmatched. The CDR3 runs 16 residues. The CDR3 region is CATSDLTSGGYNEQFF. CDR3 DNA sequence: TGTGCCACCAGTGACCTGACTAGCGGGGGATACAATGAGCAGTTCTTC.

Only one count was recorded for this clone. V is TRBV11-2 and J is TRBJ1-1, with unresolved D. V lost 5 bases and J 0 bases, leaving 13 bases between the germline ends. The germline V gene has CDR1 SGHAT and CDR2 FQNNGV. The CDR3 loop spans 15 amino acids. The CDR3 nucleotides read TGTGCCAGCAGCCCCGGACTCGCCTTGAACACTGAAGCTTTCTTT. Amino acid sequence: CASSPGLALNTEAFF.

This clone was seen a single time. The V gene is TRBV29-1, the J gene TRBJ1-6, with D perhaps TRBD1 (5 bases). Germline V lookup: CDR1 SQVTM, CDR2 ANQGSEA. This CDR3 has 13 residues. Trimming removed 5 bases from V and 9 bases from J, with 14 bases in between. The CDR3 DNA is TGCAGCGTTAGAGACAGCTCCCGTTCACCCCTCCACTTT. Amino acid sequence: CSVRDSSRSPLHF.

V is TRBV4-1 and J is TRBJ1-5; TRBD1 is a possible D gene (5 bases). CDR1 is MGHRA, CDR2 YSYEKL, per germline. V gave up 0 bases and J gave up 3 bases, with 9 bases separating them. CDR3 length: 15 amino acids. DNA of the CDR3: TGCGCCAGCAGCCAAGAAATGACAGTCAATCAGCCCCAGCATTTT. It yields the protein CASSQEMTVNQPQHF.

This chain uses TRBV6-2 or TRBV6-3 with TRBJ1-2; D remains unclear. V was pared by 1 base and J by 8 bases, with 11 bases between. The germline CDR1 and CDR2 sequences are MNHEY and SVGEGT. This CDR3 contains 13 residues. The CDR3 loop reads CASSYFGRRGYTF. CDR3 nucleotide sequence: TGTGCCAGCAGTTACTTTGGGCGTCGGGGCTACACCTTC.

The CDR3 sequence: CAWTGNMNTEAFF. The CDR3 DNA is TGTGCCTGGACTGGTAACATGAACACTGAAGCTTTCTTT. This chain joins TRBV30 and TRBJ1-1; unclear D gene. This CDR3 has 13 residues. With 4 bases removed from V and 0 bases from J, the gap between germline ends came to 9 bases. Germline V gene sequence: CDR1 GTSNPN, CDR2 SVGIG (reference sequence). The full variable domain, its missing parts supplied by reference TRBV30 and TRBJ1-1, is SQTIHQWPATLVQPVGSPLSLECTVEGTSNPNLYWYRQAAGRGLQLLFYSVGIGQISSEVPQNLSASRPQDRQFILSSKKLLLSDSGFYLCAWTGNMNTEAFFGQGTRLTVV.

This clone was picked up a small number of times. The gene calls are TRBV28 and TRBJ1-2; 7 nucleotides align to TRBD1. This CDR3 has 15 residues. Germline CDR1 and CDR2: MDHEN and SYDVKM. After removal of 6 bases from V and 3 bases from J, the junction contained 10 bases not matched to a gene. The CDR3 DNA sequence: TGTGCCAGCAGCCGTCCTAGGGGGCTGGACTATGGCTACACCTTC. The encoded protein is CASSRPRGLDYGYTF.

This sequence joins TRBV11-3 and TRBJ1-1; 7 nucleotides line up with TRBD1. Per the germline V gene, CDR1 is SGHNT and CDR2 is YENEEA. The CDR3 spans 15 residues. The junction had 2 bases not matched to a gene; V was cut back by 0 bases and J by 1 base. The CDR3 spells CASSLEGQPNTEAFF. The CDR3 DNA sequence: TGTGCCAGCAGCTTAGAGGGACAGCCGAACACTGAAGCTTTCTTT.